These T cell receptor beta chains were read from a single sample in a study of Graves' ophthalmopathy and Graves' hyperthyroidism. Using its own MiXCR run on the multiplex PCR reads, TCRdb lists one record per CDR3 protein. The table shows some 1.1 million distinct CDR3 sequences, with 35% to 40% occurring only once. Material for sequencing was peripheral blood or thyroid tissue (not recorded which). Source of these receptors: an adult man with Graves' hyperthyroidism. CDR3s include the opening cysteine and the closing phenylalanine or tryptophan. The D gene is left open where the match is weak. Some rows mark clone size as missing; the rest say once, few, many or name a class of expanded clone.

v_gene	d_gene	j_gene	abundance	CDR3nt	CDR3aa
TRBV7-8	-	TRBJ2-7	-	TGTGCCAGCAGCCGGGCGGAGGCCAGCTACGGCGAGCAGTACTTC	CASSRAEASYGEQYF
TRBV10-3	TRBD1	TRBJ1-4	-	TGTGCCATCAGACCACAGGGGGCGGGTGAAAAACTGTTTTTT	CAIRPQGAGEKLFF
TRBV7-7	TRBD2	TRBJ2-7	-	TGTGCCAGCAGCCCTCGGGGGCTAGCGGGGGGTCCTTGGATTTGCGAGCAGTACTTC	CASSPRGLAGGPWICEQYF
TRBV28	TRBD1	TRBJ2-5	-	TGTGCCAGCAGTTTAGTGGGGACAGGAGAACAAGAGACCCAGTACTTC	CASSLVGTGEQETQYF
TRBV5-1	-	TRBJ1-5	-	TGCGCCAGCAGCTCACACCCGGGGCCTCAGCCCCAGCATTTT	CASSSHPGPQPQHF
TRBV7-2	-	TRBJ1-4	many	TGTGCCAGCAGCTTATCGGCCAGCTGGGCGGAAAAACTGTTTTTT	CASSLSASWAEKLFF
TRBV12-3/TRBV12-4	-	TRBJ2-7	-	TGTGCCAGCAGTTTAGCGCGGGCCGGCGGGCAGCAGTACTTC	CASSLARAGGQQYF
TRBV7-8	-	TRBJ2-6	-	TGTGCCAGCAGCCCCTTTGGGAGTACGGGGGCCAACGTCCTGACTTTC	CASSPFGSTGANVLTF
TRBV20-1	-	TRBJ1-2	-	TGCAGTGCCAGAGATACGGGACGGTATGGCTACACCTTC	CSARDTGRYGYTF
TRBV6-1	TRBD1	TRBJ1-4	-	TGTGCCAGCAGACGGGCGGGGACAGTCGCCGAAAAACTGTTTTTT	CASRRAGTVAEKLFF
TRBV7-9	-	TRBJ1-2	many	TGTGCCAGCAGCTTAGGCAGGCCCGACTATGGCTACACCTTC	CASSLGRPDYGYTF
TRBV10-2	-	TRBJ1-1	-	TGCGCCAGCGTTGAGTTCGGCAGCTTGGGCACTGAAGCTTTCTTT	CASVEFGSLGTEAFF
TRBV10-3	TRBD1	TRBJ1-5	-	TGTGCCACGAGGGGAGGTCGGACAGGCCTCGGGAGCAATCAGCCCCAGCATTTT	CATRGGRTGLGSNQPQHF
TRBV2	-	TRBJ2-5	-	TGTGCCAGCAGTGAAACGACAGCAAAGTACCAAGAGACCCAGTACTTC	CASSETTAKYQETQYF
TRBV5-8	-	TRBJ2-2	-	TGTGCCAGCAGCGCCCTATTCACCGGGGAGCTGTTTTTT	CASSALFTGELFF
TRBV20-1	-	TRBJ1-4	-	TGCAGTGCTGGAAACCCAGGGGTCGGGGAAAAACTGTTTTTT	CSAGNPGVGEKLFF
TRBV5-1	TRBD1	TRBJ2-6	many	TGCGCCAGCAGCTATTCCGGGACAGGGGCTGCTGGGGCCAACGTCCTGACTTTC	CASSYSGTGAAGANVLTF
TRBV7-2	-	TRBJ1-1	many	TGTGCCAGCAGCCCCCGAGTCGGCAGACAAGACACTGAAGCTTTCTTT	CASSPRVGRQDTEAFF
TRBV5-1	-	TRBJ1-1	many	TGCGCCAGCAGCTTGTCGCAGGACGGAGCTTTCTTT	CASSLSQDGAFF
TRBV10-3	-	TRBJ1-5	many	TGTGCCACCCAAGGACTAACAGGCGTCAATCAGCCCCAGCATTTT	CATQGLTGVNQPQHF
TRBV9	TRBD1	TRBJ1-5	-	TGTGCCAGCTCCGAACAGGGGGTCAATCAGCCCCAGCATTTT	CASSEQGVNQPQHF
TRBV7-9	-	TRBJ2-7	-	TGTGCCAGCAGCCATCCCACAGGGCCCTACGAGCAGTACTTC	CASSHPTGPYEQYF
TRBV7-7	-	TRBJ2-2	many	TGTGCCAGCAGCCCCAATCGGGGTCGCACCGGGGAGCTGTTTTTT	CASSPNRGRTGELFF
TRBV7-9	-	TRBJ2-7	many	TGTGCCAGCAGCTTAGCCCCCAGAGGGAGCCACGAGCAGTACTTC	CASSLAPRGSHEQYF
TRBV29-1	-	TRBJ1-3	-	TGCAGCCCCGACGGCGGACCTGGAAACACCATATATTTT	CSPDGGPGNTIYF
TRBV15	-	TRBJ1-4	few	TGTGCCACCGCGGGGGGAGCTAATGAAAAACTGTTTTTT	CATAGGANEKLFF
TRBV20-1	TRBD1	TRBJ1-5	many	TGCAGTGCTAGACGGCCGGGACAGGGTCAGCCCCAGCATTTT	CSARRPGQGQPQHF
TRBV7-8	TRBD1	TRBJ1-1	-	TGTGCCAGCAGCTTAGATGAGGGGGCGAACACTGAAGCTTTCTTT	CASSLDEGANTEAFF
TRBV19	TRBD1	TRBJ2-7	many	TGTGCCAGTAGTACCTTCGGACAGGGCCACGAGCAGTACTTC	CASSTFGQGHEQYF
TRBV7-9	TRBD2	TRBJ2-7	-	TGTGCCAGCAGCCCTGGACTAGGATCATACTACGAGCAGTACTTC	CASSPGLGSYYEQYF
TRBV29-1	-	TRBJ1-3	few	TGCAGCTTAGGACAGAAGACTGCCTCTGGAAACACCATATATTTT	CSLGQKTASGNTIYF
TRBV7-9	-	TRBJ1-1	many	TGTGCCAGCAGTCATGGCGGCAGACTAAACACTGAAGCTTTCTTT	CASSHGGRLNTEAFF